These 14 T cell receptor beta chains share one sample of origin, sequenced in a study of T cells expressing NK-cell markers (dated by TCRdb to the early 2020s). The library was prepared using 5' RACE. These reads were obtained on an Illumina HiSeq 2000. One entry per CDR3 protein sequence results from the TCRdb reprocessing of the reads, with DNA left out. The sample's table covers 350,000 to 400,000 distinct CDR3 sequences. Of the sample, around a tenth is held by the ten largest clones. Sequences were obtained from blood T cells: a sorted CD56 or NKG2C T cell subset, CD4+ or CD8+ T cells, or bulk PBMC T cells (not recorded which). The receptor set was obtained from a woman aged 45-65 years in good health. Donor details come from another sample of the same person, matched by shared clones.

The gene calls are TRBV7-8 and TRBJ2-1; checking the TCRdb D call of TRBD1 is not possible without DNA. Germline CDR1 is SGHVS and CDR2 is FQNEAQ. CDR3 size: 13 residues. CDR3 residues: CASSPVTVNEQFF.

The chain combines TRBV12-3 or TRBV12-4 with TRBJ1-5. The CDR3 is 14 residues long. The CDR3 spells CASSSGPANQPQHF.

V gene TRBV5-1 combines with J gene TRBJ2-1; TCRdb's assignment of TRBD2 cannot be checked, as there is no DNA. This CDR3 is built from 17 residues. In germline, CDR1 is SGHRS, CDR2 YFSETQ. The CDR3: CASSLRLAPSSYNEQFF.

The chain uses TRBV25-1 and TRBJ2-1; the D call of TRBD1 rests on TCRdb alone, since no DNA is present to check it. The CDR3 is 11 residues long. The germline V gene encodes CDR1 MGHDK and CDR2 SYGVNS. The CDR3: CASTGVNEQFF.

This chain connects TRBV5-1 to TRBJ2-7. This CDR3 has 15 residues. Germline assignment: CDR1 SGHRS and CDR2 YFSETQ. CDR3 sequence reads: CASSPAGSLSDEQYF.

The CDR3 protein is CASSLRGAWGYGYTF. This sequence joins TRBV28 and TRBJ1-2; TCRdb selects TRBD1, and the lack of DNA leaves this call unchecked. Looked up from germline, CDR1 is MDHEN and CDR2 is SYDVKM. The CDR3 is 15 residues long.

The genes are TRBV6-2 or TRBV6-3 and TRBJ2-1; TCRdb reports TRBD2, a call that lacks DNA to check it against. The germline gives CDR1 MNHEY, CDR2 SVGEGT. CDR3 length equals 15 residues. CDR3 in amino acids: CASSYSTIRLAGGFF.

The chain has TRBV4-2 and TRBJ2-1; lacking DNA, the TRBD1 call made by TCRdb goes unchecked. CDR1 and CDR2 from the germline V gene are LGHNA and YNFKEQ. CDR3 length: 16 residues. CDR3 amino acids: CASSQTDVPLGDEQFF.

The rearrangement joins TRBV10-3 to TRBJ2-5. This CDR3 is built from 14 residues. The germline V gene encodes CDR1 ENHRY and CDR2 SYGVKD. The CDR3: CAISDRADQETQYF.

The chain combines TRBV5-6 with TRBJ1-6; TCRdb indicates TRBD1, and absent DNA this call remains unverified. Germline CDR1 reads SGHDT; CDR2 reads YYEEEE. The CDR3 loop spans 14 amino acids. This CDR3 is CASRIDRGDSPLHF.

The genes are TRBV2 and TRBJ2-1; the TCRdb call, TRBD2, lacks DNA for checking. CDR1 and CDR2 from the germline V gene are SNHLY and FYNNEI. This CDR3 comprises 15 residues. The CDR3 loop reads CASSGLAGAHNEQFF.

Here the CDR3 reads CSARDVGYEQYF. This chain links TRBV20-1 with TRBJ2-7. Germline lookup yields CDR1 DFQATT and CDR2 SNEGSKA (reference sequence). The length of the CDR3 is 12 residues.

V gene TRBV12-3 or TRBV12-4 combines with J gene TRBJ2-1; TCRdb's assignment of TRBD2 cannot be checked, as there is no DNA. The CDR3 has 12 residues. CDR3 sequence: CASSPGSSEQFF.

The V and J genes are TRBV5-1 and TRBJ1-1; TCRdb selects TRBD1, and the lack of DNA leaves this call unchecked. This CDR3 has 15 amino acids. Germline V gene data show CDR1 as SGHRS and CDR2 as YFSETQ. This chain's CDR3 is CASSLEGGLNTEAFF.